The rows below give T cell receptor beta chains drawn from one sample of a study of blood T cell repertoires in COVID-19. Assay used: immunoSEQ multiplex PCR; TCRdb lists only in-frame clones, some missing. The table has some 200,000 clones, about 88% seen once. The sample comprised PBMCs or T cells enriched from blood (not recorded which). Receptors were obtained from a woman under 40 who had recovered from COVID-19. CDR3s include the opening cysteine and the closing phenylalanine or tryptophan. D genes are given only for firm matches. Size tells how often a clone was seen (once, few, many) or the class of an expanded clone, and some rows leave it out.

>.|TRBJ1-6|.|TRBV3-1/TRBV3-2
CASSQLYGNESPLHF
TGTGCCAGCAGCCAATTGTACGGGAACGAGTCACCCCTCCACTTT
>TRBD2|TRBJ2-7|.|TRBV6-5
CASSGQAGGYEQYF
TGTGCCAGCTCTGGGCAAGCGGGGGGGTACGAGCAGTACTTC
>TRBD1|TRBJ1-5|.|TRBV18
CASSPNTGEQPQHF
TGTGCCAGCTCACCAAATACAGGGGAACAGCCCCAGCATTTT
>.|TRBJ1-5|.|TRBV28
CASSLWQGNQPQHF
TGTGCCAGCAGTTTGTGGCAGGGTAATCAGCCCCAGCATTTT
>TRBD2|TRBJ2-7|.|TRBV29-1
CSVAAGALVYEQYF
TGCAGCGTAGCAGCGGGGGCCCTCGTCTACGAGCAGTACTTC
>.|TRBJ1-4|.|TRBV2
CASERDGEKLFF
TGTGCCAGCGAGCGGGATGGTGAAAAACTGTTTTTT
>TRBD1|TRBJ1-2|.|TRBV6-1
CASSEALGQGSSGYTF
TGTGCCAGCAGTGAAGCCCTGGGACAGGGGAGTAGTGGCTACACCTTC
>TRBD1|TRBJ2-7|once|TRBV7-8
CASSDRQGSYEQYF
TGTGCCAGCAGCGACCGACAGGGGTCGTACGAGCAGTACTTC
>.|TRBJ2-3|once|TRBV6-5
CASSSSDGEYTDTQYF
TGTGCCAGCAGTTCGTCCGACGGGGAGTACACAGATACGCAGTATTTT
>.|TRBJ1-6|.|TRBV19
CASSLPRGSDNSPLHF
TGTGCCAGTAGCCTACCCAGGGGTTCGGATAATTCACCCCTCCACTTT
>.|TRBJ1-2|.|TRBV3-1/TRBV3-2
CASSPRAGAFNYGYTF
TGTGCCAGCAGCCCACGTGCAGGGGCTTTCAACTATGGCTACACCTTC
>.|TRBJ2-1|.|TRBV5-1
CASSLARPSYNEQFF
TGCGCCAGCAGCTTGGCCCGTCCCTCCTACAATGAGCAGTTCTTC
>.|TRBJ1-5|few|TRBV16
CASSQSGNSNQPQHF
TGTGCCAGCAGCCAATCGGGCAATAGCAATCAGCCCCAGCATTTT
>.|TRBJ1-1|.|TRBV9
CASSVVSVNTEAFF
TGTGCCAGCAGCGTAGTTTCGGTGAACACTGAAGCTTTCTTT
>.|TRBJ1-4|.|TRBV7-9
CASSLRDFPNEKLFF
TGTGCCAGCAGCCTAAGGGACTTCCCCAATGAAAAACTGTTTTTT
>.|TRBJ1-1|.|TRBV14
CASSQLVWNTEAFF
TGTGCCAGCAGCCAGTTAGTCTGGAACACTGAAGCTTTCTTT
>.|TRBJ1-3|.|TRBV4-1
CASSPPGAGNTIYF
TGCGCCAGCAGCCCGCCAGGGGCTGGAAACACCATATATTTT
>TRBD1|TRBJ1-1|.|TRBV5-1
CASSWGQGGTEAFF
TGCGCCAGCAGCTGGGGACAGGGGGGCACTGAAGCTTTCTTT